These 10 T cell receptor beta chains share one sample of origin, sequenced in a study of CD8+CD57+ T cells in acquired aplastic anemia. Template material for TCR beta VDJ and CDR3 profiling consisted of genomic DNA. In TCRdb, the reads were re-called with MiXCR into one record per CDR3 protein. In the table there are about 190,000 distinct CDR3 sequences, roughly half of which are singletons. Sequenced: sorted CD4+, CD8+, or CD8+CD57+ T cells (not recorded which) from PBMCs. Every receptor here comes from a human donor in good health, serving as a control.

CDR3 DNA: TGTGCCAGCAGCTTGGATTCCGGGGAGCTGTTTTTT. Residues: CASSLDSGELFF. V usage is TRBV5-6 and J usage is TRBJ2-2; D remains unclear. V dropped 0 bases and J dropped 6 bases, with 3 bases sitting between them. Germline-derived CDR1 and CDR2 are SGHDT and YYEEEE. CDR3 length: 12 residues.

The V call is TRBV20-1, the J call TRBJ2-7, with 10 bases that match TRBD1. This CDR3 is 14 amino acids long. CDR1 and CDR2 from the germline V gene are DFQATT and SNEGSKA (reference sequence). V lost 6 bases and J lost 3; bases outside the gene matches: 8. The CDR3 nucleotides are TGCAGTGCCCGCCGCTGGACAGGGGGCTACGAGCAGTACTTC. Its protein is CSARRWTGGYEQYF.

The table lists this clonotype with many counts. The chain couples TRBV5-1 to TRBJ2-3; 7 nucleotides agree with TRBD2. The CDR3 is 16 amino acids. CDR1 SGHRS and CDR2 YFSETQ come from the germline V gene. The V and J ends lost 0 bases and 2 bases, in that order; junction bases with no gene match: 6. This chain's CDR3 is CASSLGRGGDTDTQYF. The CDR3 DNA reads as TGCGCCAGCAGCTTGGGAAGGGGAGGGGACACAGATACGCAGTATTTT.

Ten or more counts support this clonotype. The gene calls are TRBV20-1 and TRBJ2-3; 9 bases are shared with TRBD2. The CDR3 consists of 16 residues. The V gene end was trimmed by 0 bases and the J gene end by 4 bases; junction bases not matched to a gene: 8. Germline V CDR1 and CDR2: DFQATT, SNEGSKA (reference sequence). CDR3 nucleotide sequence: TGCAGTGCTAGAGATGGGGCGGGGGGGAGGCCAGATACGCAGTATTTT. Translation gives CSARDGAGGRPDTQYF.

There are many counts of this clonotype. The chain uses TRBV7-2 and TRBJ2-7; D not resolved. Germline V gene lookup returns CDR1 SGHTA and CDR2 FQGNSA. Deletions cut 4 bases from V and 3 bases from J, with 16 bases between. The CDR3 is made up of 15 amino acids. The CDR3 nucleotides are TGTGCCAGCAGCTACAGTTCCGGCTTTGGCTACGAGCAGTACTTC. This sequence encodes CASSYSSGFGYEQYF.

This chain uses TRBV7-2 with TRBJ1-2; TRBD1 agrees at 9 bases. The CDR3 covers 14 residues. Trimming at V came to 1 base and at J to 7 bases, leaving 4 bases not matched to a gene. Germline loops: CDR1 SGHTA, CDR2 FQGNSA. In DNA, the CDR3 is TGTGCCAGCAGCTTAGTGACAGGGGGTCGTGGCTACACCTTC. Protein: CASSLVTGGRGYTF.

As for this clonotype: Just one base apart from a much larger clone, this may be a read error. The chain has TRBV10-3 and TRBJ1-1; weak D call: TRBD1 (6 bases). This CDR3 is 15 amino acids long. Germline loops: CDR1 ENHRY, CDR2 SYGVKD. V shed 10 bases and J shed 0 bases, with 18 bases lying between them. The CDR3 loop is CASRGGGRMNTEAFF. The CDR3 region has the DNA TGTGCCAGCAGGGGTGGGGGGCGCATGAACACTGAAGCTTTCTTT.

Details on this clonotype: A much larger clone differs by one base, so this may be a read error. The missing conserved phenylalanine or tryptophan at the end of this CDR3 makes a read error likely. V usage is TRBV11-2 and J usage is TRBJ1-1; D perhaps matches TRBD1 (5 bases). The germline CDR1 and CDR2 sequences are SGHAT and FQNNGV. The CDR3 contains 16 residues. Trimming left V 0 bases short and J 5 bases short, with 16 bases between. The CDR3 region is CASSLDQGSFRTEAFS. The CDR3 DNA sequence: TGTGCCAGCAGCTTAGATCAGGGCAGTTTCCGTACTGAAGCTTTCTCT.

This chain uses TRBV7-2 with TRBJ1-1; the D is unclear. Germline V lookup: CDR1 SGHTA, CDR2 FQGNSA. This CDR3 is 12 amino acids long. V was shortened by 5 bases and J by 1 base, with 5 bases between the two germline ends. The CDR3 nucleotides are TGTGCCAGCAGCCCCCGGAACACTGAAGCTTTCTTT. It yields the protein CASSPRNTEAFF.

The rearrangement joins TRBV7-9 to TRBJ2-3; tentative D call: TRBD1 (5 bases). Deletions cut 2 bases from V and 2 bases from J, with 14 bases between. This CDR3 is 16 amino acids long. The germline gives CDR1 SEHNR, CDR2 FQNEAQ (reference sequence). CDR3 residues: CASSLYAEQDTDTQYF. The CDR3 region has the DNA TGTGCCAGCAGCTTATACGCCGAACAGGACACAGATACGCAGTATTTT. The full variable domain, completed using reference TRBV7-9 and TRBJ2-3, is DTGVSQNPRHKITKRGQNVTFRCDPISEHNRLYWYRQTLGQGPEFLTYFQNEAQLEKSRLLSDRFSAERPKGSFSTLEIQRTEQGDSAMYLCASSLYAEQDTDTQYFGPGTRLTVL.